This entry concerns a single T cell receptor (beta chain). Its antigen is currently unknown. The study ran its PCR with 60 Vbeta and 13 Jbeta primers. The repertoire was sequenced with immunoSEQ multiplex PCR; TCRdb's copy has only in-frame clones and lacks some. This sample carries approximately 190,000 clones, around 83% of them seen once, and the ten largest clones take roughly 0.73%. These data come from a study of cytomegalovirus exposure and HLA in healthy donors. Notes on the study in general: TCR association rates varied by HLA locus in a later analysis, with DRB1 highest and HLA-C lowest.

Per the germline V gene, CDR1 is SGDLS and CDR2 is YYNGEE. V lost 2 bases to trimming and J lost 4 bases, with 15 bases between them. The CDR3 extends over 15 amino acids. The receptor comes from a woman younger than 30 in good health and CMV-seronegative. The rearrangement joins TRBV9 to TRBJ1-2; a weak D match, TRBD1 (5 bases). The sequenced sample consisted of PBMCs. The CDR3 region has the DNA TGTGCCAGCAGCGTCACCCGGGTCACAGGCTATGGCTACACCTTC. Translated, it gives CASSVTRVTGYGYTF.